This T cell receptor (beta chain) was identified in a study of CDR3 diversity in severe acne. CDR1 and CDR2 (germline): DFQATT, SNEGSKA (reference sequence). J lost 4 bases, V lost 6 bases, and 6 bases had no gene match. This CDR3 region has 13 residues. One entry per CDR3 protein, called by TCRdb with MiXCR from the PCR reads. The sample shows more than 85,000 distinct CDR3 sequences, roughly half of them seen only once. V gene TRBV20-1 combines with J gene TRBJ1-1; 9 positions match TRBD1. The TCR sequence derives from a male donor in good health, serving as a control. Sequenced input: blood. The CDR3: CSARTGGFTEAFF. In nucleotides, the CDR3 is TGCAGTGCACGAACAGGGGGCTTCACTGAAGCTTTCTTT.